The clone carrying this T cell receptor beta chain was found a few times. A much larger clone differs from this one at a single base, so this may be a read error. Different DNA sequences within this sample yield the same CDR3. This CDR3 has 13 residues. The V and J ends lost 3 bases and 2 bases, in that order; junction bases with no gene match: 1. CDR1 is SGHNT and CDR2 is YENEEA in the germline V gene. The entry originates in a study of shared clonotypes between healthy human individuals. Some clones are missing from TCRdb's copy, which holds only in-frame ones; the method was immunoSEQ multiplex PCR. This sample yields about 560,000 clones, of which roughly 79% are seen a single time; about 12% belongs to the top ten.

This chain uses TRBV11-3 with TRBJ2-7; TRBD2 matches 7 bases. The sequence derives from a woman between 40 and 50 years old in good health. Some clones in this sample may be carry-over from other donors' samples. The sample consisted of PBMCs. The CDR3 loop reads CASSLGLTYEQYF. In DNA, the CDR3 is TGTGCCAGCAGCTTGGGACTAACCTACGAGCAGTACTTC.